These T cell receptor beta chains were read from a single sample in a study of Ad26.COV2.S vaccination and SARS-CoV-2 variants. Here immunoSEQ multiplex PCR was the method, and the copy in TCRdb shows in-frame clones only, minus some. This table has 300,000 to 400,000 clones, roughly 86% appearing once. The material sequenced was peripheral blood, taken in a trial of Ad26.COV2.S vaccine versus placebo. The receptors stem from a person between 18 and 65 years old who received the Ad26.COV2.S COVID-19 vaccine or a placebo. CDR3s include the opening cysteine and the closing phenylalanine or tryptophan.

V gene	CDR3 protein
TRBV7-8	CASSFQAGGRTDTQYF
TRBV18	CASSPFGAQRGSFYGYTF
TRBV3-1/TRBV3-2	CASSQVPGRGRTDTQYF
TRBV29-1	CSASGGGETQYF
TRBV7-9	CASSLVDLGTDTQYF
TRBV5-6	CASSPRLNEQFF
TRBV2	CASSAGSWRRDYNSPLHF
TRBV7-3	CASSLSPTFGGELFF
TRBV4-1	CASSQGRGYQGETQYF
TRBV5-1	CASTIGTTPNTGELFF
TRBV11-2	CASSLVAGSTGELFF
TRBV29-1	CSVGPGQGVGEQFF
TRBV3-1/TRBV3-2	CASSPVATGGLETQYF
TRBV5-4	CASSPGGTRVPDTQYF
TRBV5-1	CASSQLPGHRTDTQYF
TRBV10-3	CAISESQGSFTDTQYF
TRBV11-2	CASSTIAGALYEQYF
TRBV5-1	CASSLVPGPQETQYF
TRBV25-1	CASSVNGPSYEQYF
TRBV18	CASSRGYTDTQYF
TRBV7-9	CASSLGQGSSPQHF
TRBV4-3	CASSQDGGGRSPLHF
TRBV30	CAWSVLREGNTIYF
TRBV6-4	CASSDSGAGLNTGELFF
TRBV18	CASSVSRDRVLYEQYF
TRBV7-2	CASSLGEGYNSPLHF
TRBV5-1	CASSLETGVIIDTQYF
TRBV5-1	CASSPFLGGGANVLTF
TRBV15	CATSRFGAGADTQYF
TRBV6-2/TRBV6-3	CASSYSSRLTSGGADTQYF
TRBV6-1	CASSVTSGTNYNSPLHF
TRBV2	CASKEGKGPNYGYTF
TRBV30	CAWSLARGKGTYEQYF
TRBV5-8	CASSPPRTTKPQHF
TRBV10-3	CAISESGDNEQFF
TRBV15	CATSRDQGEAFF
TRBV18	CASSPWTGTGEYNEQFF
TRBV4-3	CASSQGGTTNEKLFF
TRBV2	CASSRDSDSNQPQHF
TRBV18	CASSPRGQGTTYEQYF
TRBV7-9	CASSQRTGGSYEQYF
TRBV19	CASSRLEGRYQPQHF
TRBV7-9	CASSPNLGSFFYNEQFF
TRBV27	CASSFNRQGTGELFF
TRBV30	CAWLGTEAFF
TRBV3-1/TRBV3-2	CASSQLGEGARGYTF
TRBV3-1/TRBV3-2	CASSQEGGPNTIYF
TRBV18	CASSPAVGTGPEAFF
TRBV25-1	CASSAAHGAGGETQYF
TRBV11-2	CASSGGTMGTQYF
TRBV5-5	CASSGQARYEQYF
TRBV3-1/TRBV3-2	CASSQFRGYEQYF
TRBV2	CASSLQQGNGYTF
TRBV4-3	CASSRGNYGYTF
TRBV7-2	CASSLGQWSGNTIYF